A selection of T cell receptor beta chains follows, all from one sample in a study of blood T cell repertoires in COVID-19. Generated by immunoSEQ multiplex PCR, the TCRdb table keeps only in-frame clones and is missing some. The sample contains about 170,000 clones, under 90% of which appear only once. The specimen was peripheral blood. The receptors were gathered from a woman in her 70s with COVID-19, enrolled during active disease. Both conserved end residues are part of each CDR3. Each record gives: J gene, clone size, V gene, D gene, CDR3 protein, CDR3 DNA. A D gene is named only where the DNA matches it firmly. Clone size is given for some rows only: seen once, a few or many times, or a class if the clone is expanded.

j_call: TRBJ1-5; clone_size: .; v_call: TRBV20-1; d_call: .; cdr3_aa: CSGEGSGPQHF; cdr3_nt: TGCAGTGGCGAGGGTTCGGGGCCCCAGCATTTT
j_call: TRBJ2-5; clone_size: .; v_call: TRBV12-5; d_call: .; cdr3_aa: CASGSWGLETQYF; cdr3_nt: TGTGCTAGTGGTTCTTGGGGCCTAGAGACCCAGTACTTC
j_call: TRBJ1-5; clone_size: .; v_call: TRBV7-9; d_call: .; cdr3_aa: CASSLGPDQPQHF; cdr3_nt: TGTGCCAGCAGCTTAGGTCCAGATCAGCCCCAGCATTTT
j_call: TRBJ1-2; clone_size: .; v_call: TRBV29-1; d_call: TRBD1; cdr3_aa: CSVMDRVGGYTF; cdr3_nt: TGCAGCGTTATGGACAGGGTAGGCGGCTACACCTTC
j_call: TRBJ2-2; clone_size: .; v_call: TRBV12-3/TRBV12-4; d_call: .; cdr3_aa: CASSLGGGGELFF; cdr3_nt: TGTGCCAGCAGTTTAGGGGGCGGCGGGGAGCTGTTTTTT
j_call: TRBJ1-2; clone_size: .; v_call: TRBV10-2; d_call: .; cdr3_aa: CASSEPTYTVNYGYTF; cdr3_nt: TGCGCCAGCAGTGAGCCTACGTATACAGTGAACTATGGCTACACCTTC
j_call: TRBJ2-1; clone_size: .; v_call: TRBV6-5; d_call: TRBD2; cdr3_aa: CASSPGTSFYDEQFF; cdr3_nt: TGTGCCAGCAGCCCCGGGACTAGCTTTTATGATGAGCAGTTCTTC
j_call: TRBJ2-5; clone_size: .; v_call: TRBV6-6; d_call: .; cdr3_aa: CASRPGRGPRETQYF; cdr3_nt: TGTGCCAGCCGCCCTGGCAGGGGACCGAGAGAGACCCAGTACTTC
j_call: TRBJ1-5; clone_size: .; v_call: TRBV6-5; d_call: TRBD1; cdr3_aa: CASSYSRTGVGQPQHF; cdr3_nt: TGTGCCAGCAGTTACTCACGGACAGGGGTTGGGCAGCCCCAGCATTTT
j_call: TRBJ1-2; clone_size: .; v_call: TRBV6-5; d_call: TRBD1; cdr3_aa: CATKTGSGGYTF; cdr3_nt: TGTGCCACCAAGACAGGGAGCGGCGGCTACACCTTC
j_call: TRBJ2-7; clone_size: .; v_call: TRBV29-1; d_call: TRBD1; cdr3_aa: CSVALTGGPYEQYF; cdr3_nt: TGCAGCGTTGCCCTGACAGGGGGCCCCTACGAGCAGTACTTC
j_call: TRBJ2-1; clone_size: .; v_call: TRBV6-1; d_call: TRBD1; cdr3_aa: CASREPGQGAANEQFF; cdr3_nt: TGTGCCAGCAGGGAACCCGGACAGGGAGCCGCAAATGAGCAGTTCTTC
j_call: TRBJ2-4; clone_size: .; v_call: TRBV5-4; d_call: .; cdr3_aa: CASSSGGSNIQYF; cdr3_nt: TGTGCCAGCAGCTCTGGGGGGTCTAACATTCAGTACTTC
j_call: TRBJ1-1; clone_size: .; v_call: TRBV28; d_call: TRBD1; cdr3_aa: CASNRQGTGYTEAFF; cdr3_nt: TGTGCCAGCAACAGACAGGGTACGGGATACACTGAAGCTTTCTTT
j_call: TRBJ2-1; clone_size: .; v_call: TRBV15; d_call: TRBD2; cdr3_aa: CATSRDYLAGQKNEQFF; cdr3_nt: TGTGCCACCAGCAGAGATTATCTAGCGGGGCAGAAAAATGAGCAGTTCTTC
j_call: TRBJ2-5; clone_size: .; v_call: TRBV7-3; d_call: TRBD1; cdr3_aa: CASSPSWDRQETQYF; cdr3_nt: TGTGCCAGCAGCCCTTCTTGGGACAGGCAAGAGACCCAGTACTTC
j_call: TRBJ1-1; clone_size: few; v_call: TRBV28; d_call: TRBD1; cdr3_aa: CASIRWDSRTEAFF; cdr3_nt: TGTGCCAGCATTCGATGGGACAGTCGGACTGAAGCTTTCTTT
j_call: TRBJ1-2; clone_size: .; v_call: TRBV18; d_call: TRBD1; cdr3_aa: CASSMDRDRVYGYTF; cdr3_nt: TGTGCCAGCTCAATGGACCGGGACAGGGTATATGGCTACACCTTC
j_call: TRBJ1-1; clone_size: many; v_call: TRBV5-1; d_call: TRBD1; cdr3_aa: CASSTDRVWTEAFF; cdr3_nt: TGCGCCAGCAGCACAGACAGGGTGTGGACTGAAGCTTTCTTT
j_call: TRBJ1-1; clone_size: .; v_call: TRBV15; d_call: .; cdr3_aa: CATSRDEGGSAFF; cdr3_nt: TGTGCCACCAGCAGAGATGAGGGGGGGTCAGCTTTCTTT
j_call: TRBJ2-7; clone_size: .; v_call: TRBV5-1; d_call: TRBD2; cdr3_aa: CASSLAAGGAYEQYF; cdr3_nt: TGCGCCAGCAGCTTGGCGGCTGGGGGGGCCTACGAGCAGTACTTC
j_call: TRBJ1-2; clone_size: .; v_call: TRBV30; d_call: .; cdr3_aa: CAWRPGNYGYTF; cdr3_nt: TGTGCCTGGAGGCCGGGTAACTATGGCTACACCTTC
j_call: TRBJ1-5; clone_size: few; v_call: TRBV2; d_call: .; cdr3_aa: CASSDGSQGYSNQPQHF; cdr3_nt: TGTGCCAGCAGTGATGGCTCTCAGGGATATAGCAATCAGCCCCAGCATTTT
j_call: TRBJ2-7; clone_size: .; v_call: TRBV5-4; d_call: .; cdr3_aa: CASSLGNRDSSYEQYF; cdr3_nt: TGTGCCAGCAGCTTGGGAAACCGCGACAGCTCCTACGAGCAGTACTTC
j_call: TRBJ2-6; clone_size: .; v_call: TRBV24-1; d_call: .; cdr3_aa: CATSDLTGTGANVLTF; cdr3_nt: TGTGCCACCAGTGATCTTACAGGGACGGGGGCCAACGTCCTGACTTTC
j_call: TRBJ1-6; clone_size: .; v_call: TRBV6-6; d_call: TRBD1; cdr3_aa: CASSMTGGAFLVHF; cdr3_nt: TGTGCCAGCAGCATGACAGGGGGCGCATTTTTAGTCCACTTT
j_call: TRBJ1-2; clone_size: few; v_call: TRBV2; d_call: TRBD1; cdr3_aa: CASSVDRGRGYTF; cdr3_nt: TGTGCCAGCAGTGTAGACAGGGGGCGTGGCTACACCTTC
j_call: TRBJ2-3; clone_size: .; v_call: TRBV5-1; d_call: .; cdr3_aa: CASSEDTYTDTQYF; cdr3_nt: TGCGCCAGCAGCGAAGACACTTACACAGATACGCAGTATTTT
j_call: TRBJ2-1; clone_size: .; v_call: TRBV3-1/TRBV3-2; d_call: TRBD2; cdr3_aa: CASGRDYFFGEQFF; cdr3_nt: TGTGCCAGCGGTCGGGACTATTTTTTCGGTGAGCAGTTCTTC
j_call: TRBJ1-4; clone_size: .; v_call: TRBV30; d_call: TRBD1; cdr3_aa: CAWSADRGQEKLFF; cdr3_nt: TGTGCCTGGAGTGCGGACAGGGGTCAGGAAAAACTGTTTTTT
j_call: TRBJ1-2; clone_size: .; v_call: TRBV27; d_call: .; cdr3_aa: CASSTLQGYGYTF; cdr3_nt: TGTGCCAGCAGTACCCTCCAGGGTTATGGCTACACCTTC
j_call: TRBJ1-5; clone_size: .; v_call: TRBV30; d_call: TRBD1; cdr3_aa: CAWSPEGQGNQPQHF; cdr3_nt: TGTGCCTGGAGTCCTGAAGGACAGGGCAATCAGCCCCAGCATTTT
j_call: TRBJ2-5; clone_size: .; v_call: TRBV5-4; d_call: .; cdr3_aa: CASSIDQETQYF; cdr3_nt: TGTGCCAGCAGCATAGACCAAGAGACCCAGTACTTC
j_call: TRBJ1-2; clone_size: .; v_call: TRBV5-1; d_call: TRBD1; cdr3_aa: CASSLGTGDGYTF; cdr3_nt: TGCGCCAGCAGCTTGGGGACAGGGGATGGCTACACCTTC
j_call: TRBJ2-3; clone_size: .; v_call: TRBV6-1; d_call: .; cdr3_aa: CASSDLAGRDTQYF; cdr3_nt: TGTGCCAGCAGTGATTTGGCGGGGCGGGATACGCAGTATTTT
j_call: TRBJ1-4; clone_size: .; v_call: TRBV28; d_call: TRBD1; cdr3_aa: CASSSRTGLGNEKLFF; cdr3_nt: TGTGCCAGCAGTTCGCGGACAGGGCTAGGGAATGAAAAACTGTTTTTT
j_call: TRBJ1-2; clone_size: many; v_call: TRBV30; d_call: TRBD1; cdr3_aa: CAWRDLGQGRRGYTF; cdr3_nt: TGTGCCTGGAGAGACTTAGGACAGGGGCGGCGGGGCTACACCTTC
j_call: TRBJ1-2; clone_size: few; v_call: TRBV28; d_call: .; cdr3_aa: CASMVDSDYGYTF; cdr3_nt: TGTGCCAGCATGGTGGACAGTGACTATGGCTACACCTTC
j_call: TRBJ2-3; clone_size: .; v_call: TRBV10-3; d_call: TRBD2; cdr3_aa: CAISDGTSGGGTDTQYF; cdr3_nt: TGTGCCATCAGTGACGGGACTAGCGGGGGGGGCACAGATACGCAGTATTTT
j_call: TRBJ1-1; clone_size: .; v_call: TRBV29-1; d_call: .; cdr3_aa: CSVVMAATEAFF; cdr3_nt: TGCAGCGTTGTGATGGCGGCCACTGAAGCTTTCTTT
j_call: TRBJ2-1; clone_size: once; v_call: TRBV9; d_call: .; cdr3_aa: CASSDGWGQYNEQFF; cdr3_nt: TGTGCCAGCAGCGATGGCTGGGGGCAGTACAATGAGCAGTTCTTC
j_call: TRBJ2-1; clone_size: .; v_call: TRBV3-1/TRBV3-2; d_call: .; cdr3_aa: CASSQLTRFGEQFF; cdr3_nt: TGTGCCAGCAGCCAGCTGACTCGCTTCGGTGAGCAGTTCTTC
j_call: TRBJ1-1; clone_size: .; v_call: TRBV28; d_call: TRBD1; cdr3_aa: CASSVLTGGAVAEAFF; cdr3_nt: TGTGCCAGCAGTGTCTTGACAGGGGGGGCCGTGGCTGAAGCTTTCTTT
j_call: TRBJ1-1; clone_size: few; v_call: TRBV12-3/TRBV12-4; d_call: .; cdr3_aa: CASSSRAEAFF; cdr3_nt: TGTGCCAGCAGTTCCAGGGCCGAAGCTTTCTTT
j_call: TRBJ1-6; clone_size: .; v_call: TRBV6-5; d_call: .; cdr3_aa: CASRSREDSPLHF; cdr3_nt: TGTGCCAGCAGATCCAGGGAGGATTCACCCCTCCACTTT
j_call: TRBJ2-3; clone_size: .; v_call: TRBV11-3; d_call: .; cdr3_aa: CASSLDRDTQYF; cdr3_nt: TGTGCCAGCAGCCTCGATAGAGATACGCAGTATTTT
j_call: TRBJ2-5; clone_size: .; v_call: TRBV5-4; d_call: .; cdr3_aa: CASSFAAETQYF; cdr3_nt: TGTGCCAGCAGCTTTGCGGCGGAGACCCAGTACTTC
j_call: TRBJ2-3; clone_size: .; v_call: TRBV5-3; d_call: .; cdr3_aa: CARTILGHTDTQYF; cdr3_nt: TGTGCCAGAACTATACTCGGACACACAGATACGCAGTATTTT
j_call: TRBJ1-1; clone_size: few; v_call: TRBV5-1; d_call: .; cdr3_aa: CASSLEAGRSTEAFF; cdr3_nt: TGCGCCAGCAGCTTGGAAGCGGGCAGGAGCACTGAAGCTTTCTTT
j_call: TRBJ2-2; clone_size: .; v_call: TRBV18; d_call: TRBD2; cdr3_aa: CASSLSLRTSGPGTGELFF; cdr3_nt: TGTGCCAGCTCACTCAGCCTTAGGACTAGCGGGCCCGGTACCGGGGAGCTGTTTTTT
j_call: TRBJ2-4; clone_size: .; v_call: TRBV19; d_call: TRBD2; cdr3_aa: CASSSGSGVDIQYF; cdr3_nt: TGTGCCAGTTCTAGCGGGAGTGGTGTGGACATTCAGTACTTC
j_call: TRBJ1-5; clone_size: .; v_call: TRBV7-2; d_call: .; cdr3_aa: CASAETDSNQPQHF; cdr3_nt: TGTGCCAGCGCGGAGACAGATAGCAATCAGCCCCAGCATTTT
j_call: TRBJ1-2; clone_size: .; v_call: TRBV7-2; d_call: .; cdr3_aa: CASSLEAGGYTF; cdr3_nt: TGTGCCAGCAGCTTAGAAGCGGGAGGCTACACCTTC
j_call: TRBJ1-2; clone_size: .; v_call: TRBV28; d_call: .; cdr3_aa: CAVQEGRTEFNYGYTF; cdr3_nt: TGTGCCGTTCAGGAGGGCAGGACCGAGTTTAACTATGGCTACACCTTC
j_call: TRBJ2-7; clone_size: once; v_call: TRBV6-5; d_call: TRBD2; cdr3_aa: CASSRRWGDYYEQYF; cdr3_nt: TGTGCCAGCAGCCGTAGATGGGGGGACTACTACGAGCAGTACTTC
j_call: TRBJ1-4; clone_size: .; v_call: TRBV23-1; d_call: .; cdr3_aa: CASSQSPGAGEPYREEKLFF; cdr3_nt: TGCGCCAGCAGTCAATCGCCAGGTGCGGGAGAGCCTTATCGGGAAGAAAAACTGTTTTTT
j_call: TRBJ1-2; clone_size: .; v_call: TRBV19; d_call: .; cdr3_aa: CATNPGPLRDAYTF; cdr3_nt: TGTGCCACCAACCCCGGTCCCCTCCGGGATGCGTACACCTTC
j_call: TRBJ1-2; clone_size: .; v_call: TRBV6-5; d_call: TRBD1; cdr3_aa: CASSYSRTGSYGYTF; cdr3_nt: TGTGCCAGCAGTTACTCTCGGACAGGGAGCTATGGCTACACCTTC
j_call: TRBJ2-5; clone_size: .; v_call: TRBV5-1; d_call: .; cdr3_aa: CASSSGEWETQYF; cdr3_nt: TGCGCCAGCAGCTCCGGGGAGTGGGAGACCCAGTACTTC
j_call: TRBJ2-2; clone_size: .; v_call: TRBV5-1; d_call: .; cdr3_aa: CASSLDSSGELFF; cdr3_nt: TGCGCCAGCAGCTTGGATTCCTCCGGGGAGCTGTTTTTT